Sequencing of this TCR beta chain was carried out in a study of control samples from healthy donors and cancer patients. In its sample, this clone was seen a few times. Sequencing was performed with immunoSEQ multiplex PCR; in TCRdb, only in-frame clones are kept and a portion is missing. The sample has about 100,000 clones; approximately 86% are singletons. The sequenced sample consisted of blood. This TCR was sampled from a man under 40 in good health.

This CDR3 is CASSPETQANYGYTF. The CDR3 region has the DNA TGTGCCAGCTCACCTGAAACACAAGCTAACTATGGCTACACCTTC. This rearrangement joins TRBV18 to TRBJ1-2, with D unclear. This CDR3 spans 15 amino acids. Looked up from germline, CDR1 is KGHSH and CDR2 is LQKENI. Trimming cost V 3 bases and J 0 bases, with 11 bases left between them.